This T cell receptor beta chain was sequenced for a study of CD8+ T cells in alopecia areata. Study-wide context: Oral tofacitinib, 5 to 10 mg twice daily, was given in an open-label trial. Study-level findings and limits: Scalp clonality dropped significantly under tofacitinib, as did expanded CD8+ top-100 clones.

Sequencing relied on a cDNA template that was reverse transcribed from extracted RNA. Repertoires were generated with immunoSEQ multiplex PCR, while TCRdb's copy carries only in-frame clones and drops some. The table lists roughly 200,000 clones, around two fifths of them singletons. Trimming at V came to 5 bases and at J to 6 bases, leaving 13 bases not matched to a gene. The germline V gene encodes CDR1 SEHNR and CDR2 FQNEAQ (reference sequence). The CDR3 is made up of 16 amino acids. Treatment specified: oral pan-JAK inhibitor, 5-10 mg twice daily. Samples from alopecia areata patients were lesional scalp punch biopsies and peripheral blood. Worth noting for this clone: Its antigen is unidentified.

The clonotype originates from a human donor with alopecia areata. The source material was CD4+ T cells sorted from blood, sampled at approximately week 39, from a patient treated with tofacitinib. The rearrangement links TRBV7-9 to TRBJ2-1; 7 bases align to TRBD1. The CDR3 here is CASSLRVGGRFNEQFF. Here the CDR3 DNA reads TGTGCCAGCAGCCTACGGGTAGGGGGCAGATTCAATGAGCAGTTCTTC.